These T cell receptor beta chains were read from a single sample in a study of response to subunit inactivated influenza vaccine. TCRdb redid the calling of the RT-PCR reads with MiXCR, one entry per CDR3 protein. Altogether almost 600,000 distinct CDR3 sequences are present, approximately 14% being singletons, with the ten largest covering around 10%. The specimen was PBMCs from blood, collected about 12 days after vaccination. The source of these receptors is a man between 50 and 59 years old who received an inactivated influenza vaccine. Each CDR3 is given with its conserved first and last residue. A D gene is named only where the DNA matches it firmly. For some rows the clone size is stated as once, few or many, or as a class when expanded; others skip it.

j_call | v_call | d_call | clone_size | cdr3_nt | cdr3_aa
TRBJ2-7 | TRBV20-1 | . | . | TGCAGTGCCCTTTTGAGTTCCGACGAGCAGTACTTC | CSALLSSDEQYF
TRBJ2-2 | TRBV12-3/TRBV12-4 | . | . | TGTGCCAGCACCAGGGGAGGGAACACCGGGGAGCTGTTTTTT | CASTRGGNTGELFF
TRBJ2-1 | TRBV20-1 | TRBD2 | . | TGCAGTGCTAGAAATCGGCGGGAGGGCCGCTCCTACAATGAGCAGTTCTTC | CSARNRREGRSYNEQFF
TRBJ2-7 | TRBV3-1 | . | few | TGTGCCAGCAGCCAATTGCTCGAGCAGTACTTC | CASSQLLEQYF
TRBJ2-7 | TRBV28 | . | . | TGTGCCAGCGCCCCCTTGGCAGGGGTTGGGGGAGAGCAGTACTTC | CASAPLAGVGGEQYF
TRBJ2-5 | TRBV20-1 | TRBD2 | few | TGCAGTGCTAGAGGGGAAAGGACTAGCGGGAGTCGAACCCAGTACTTC | CSARGERTSGSRTQYF
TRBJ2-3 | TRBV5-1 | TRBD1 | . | TGCGCCAGCAGCCTAACTCGGGACAGCGGCACAGATACGCAGTATTTT | CASSLTRDSGTDTQYF
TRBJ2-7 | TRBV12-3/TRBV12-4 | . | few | TGTGCCAGCAGTAGGACCCTTACCGAGCAGTACTTC | CASSRTLTEQYF
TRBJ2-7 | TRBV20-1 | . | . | TGCAGCGCGACAGGACTTTACGAGCAGTACTTC | CSATGLYEQYF
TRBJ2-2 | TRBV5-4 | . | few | TGTGCCAGCAGCTCCGCCGGGGGGCGTAGCACCGGGGAGCTGTTTTTT | CASSSAGGRSTGELFF
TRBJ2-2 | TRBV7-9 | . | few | TGTGCCAGCAGCCCCGGGGCCGGGGCGATTGCCGGGGAGCTGTTTTTT | CASSPGAGAIAGELFF
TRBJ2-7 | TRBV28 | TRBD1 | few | TGTGCCAGCAGTTGGGACAGGGGCCGCCCGGGGCAGTACTTC | CASSWDRGRPGQYF
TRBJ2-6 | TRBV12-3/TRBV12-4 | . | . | TGTGCCAGCACGGCGAACTCTGGGGCCAACGTCCTGACTTTC | CASTANSGANVLTF
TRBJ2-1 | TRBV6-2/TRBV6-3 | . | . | TGTGCCAGCAGTTACGAGTGGGGGAGTCACAATGAGCAGTTCTTC | CASSYEWGSHNEQFF
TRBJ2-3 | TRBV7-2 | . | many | TGTGCCAGCAGCCCCCCCACTCGGGGGACAGATACGCAGTATTTT | CASSPPTRGTDTQYF
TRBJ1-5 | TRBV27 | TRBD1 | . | TGTGCCAGCGGTCGAGAGGGGGCCAGATATCAGCCCCAGCATTTT | CASGREGARYQPQHF
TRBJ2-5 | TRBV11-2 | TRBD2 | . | TGTGCCAGCAGCTTAGTGGAGGGACGGGGGGAAGAGACCCAGTACTTC | CASSLVEGRGEETQYF
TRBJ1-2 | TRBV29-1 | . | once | TGCAGCGCCCCAACAGGGAACCACTATGGCTACACCTTC | CSAPTGNHYGYTF
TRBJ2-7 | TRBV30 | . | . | TGTGCCTGGAGTGTCGGGGAGTCCTACGAGCAGTACTTC | CAWSVGESYEQYF
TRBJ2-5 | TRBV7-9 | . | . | TGTGCCAGCAGCTTATTGAACAGAGAGACCCAGTACTTC | CASSLLNRETQYF
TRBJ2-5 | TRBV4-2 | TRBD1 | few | TGTGCCAGCAGCCAAGATCAAGGACAGGGAGTGGAGACCCAGTACTTC | CASSQDQGQGVETQYF
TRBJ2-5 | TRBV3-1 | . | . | TGTGCCAGCAGCCCTAGGAGGGACCAAGAGACCCAGTACTTC | CASSPRRDQETQYF
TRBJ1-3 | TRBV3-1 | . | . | TGTGCCAGCAGCCATACCCCGGGACGCTTCTCTGGAAACACCATATATTTT | CASSHTPGRFSGNTIYF
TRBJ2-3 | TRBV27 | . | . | TGTGCCAGCAGTTCCCTGAGCCCGGCGCTAGATACGCAGTATTTT | CASSSLSPALDTQYF
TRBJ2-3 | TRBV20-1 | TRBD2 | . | TGCAGTGGAGGTCCGGGACTATTTACAGATACGCAGTATTTT | CSGGPGLFTDTQYF
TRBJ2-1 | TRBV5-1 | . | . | TGCGCCAGCAGCTTGGAGGTGGGAGCGTACAATGAGCAGTTCTTC | CASSLEVGAYNEQFF
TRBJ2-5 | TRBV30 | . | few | TGTGCCTGGAGTGTACTGGTTGAGACCCAGTACTTC | CAWSVLVETQYF
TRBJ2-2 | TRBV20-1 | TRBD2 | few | TGCAGTGCTAGAGGGCGGGGGGACACCGGGGAGCTGTTTTTT | CSARGRGDTGELFF
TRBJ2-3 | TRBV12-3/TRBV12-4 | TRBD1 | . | TGTGCCAGCAGTCCCGGGACAGGGGTCACAGAGACGCAGTATTTT | CASSPGTGVTETQYF
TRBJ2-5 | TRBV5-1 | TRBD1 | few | TGCGCCAGCAGCTTCAGGGGGCCTCGGTTGCAAGAGACCCAGTACTTC | CASSFRGPRLQETQYF
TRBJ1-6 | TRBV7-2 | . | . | TGTGCCAGCAGCACCACAGGTCCTTATAATTCACCCCTCCACTTT | CASSTTGPYNSPLHF
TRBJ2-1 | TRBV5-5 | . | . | TGTGCCAGCAGCTTACCCCTGTCTAGGAATGAGCAGTTCTTC | CASSLPLSRNEQFF
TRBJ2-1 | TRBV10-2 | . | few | TGCGCCAGCAGCCCCGGGGATCCCGTAAGGCAGTTCTTC | CASSPGDPVRQFF
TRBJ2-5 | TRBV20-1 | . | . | TGCAGTGCTAGAGATGCTCTGAGATCCCAGGAGACCCAGTACTTC | CSARDALRSQETQYF
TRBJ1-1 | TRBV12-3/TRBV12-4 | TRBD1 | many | TGTGCCAGCAGTTTCGGACAGGCTGAAGCTTTCTTT | CASSFGQAEAFF
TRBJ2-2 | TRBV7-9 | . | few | TGTGCCAGCAGACCTCTCAAGAACACCGGGGAGCTGTTTTTT | CASRPLKNTGELFF
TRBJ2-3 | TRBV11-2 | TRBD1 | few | TGTGCCAGCAGCTTAGATGGGACAGGGTTCACAGATACGCAGTATTTT | CASSLDGTGFTDTQYF
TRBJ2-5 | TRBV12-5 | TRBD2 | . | TGTGCTAGTGGTGCGGGGGACCGAGAGACCCAGTACTTC | CASGAGDRETQYF
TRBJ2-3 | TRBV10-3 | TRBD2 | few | TGTGCCATCAACTCCGTAGCGGGGGGAAACACAGATACGCAGTATTTT | CAINSVAGGNTDTQYF
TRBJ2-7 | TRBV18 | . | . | TGTGCCAGCTCACCACCGGGTAGGGTATACGAGCAGTACTTC | CASSPPGRVYEQYF
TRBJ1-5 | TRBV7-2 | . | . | TGTGCCAGCAGCTTAGGCGGAGAAAGTAGGCAGCCCCAGCATTTT | CASSLGGESRQPQHF
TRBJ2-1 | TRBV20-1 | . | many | TGCAGTGCTCCCCTCTCTAGCCCTGAGCAGTTCTTC | CSAPLSSPEQFF
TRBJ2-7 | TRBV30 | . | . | TGTGCCTGGAGTGATATTGGGGTCTTTGGGTACGAGCAGTACTTC | CAWSDIGVFGYEQYF
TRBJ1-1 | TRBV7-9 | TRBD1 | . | TGTGCCAGCAGTTTTAGCGACAGGGGCGCTGAAGCTTTCTTT | CASSFSDRGAEAFF
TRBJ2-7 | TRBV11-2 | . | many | TGTGCCAGCAGCTTAGACATCTCCTACGAGCAGTACTTC | CASSLDISYEQYF
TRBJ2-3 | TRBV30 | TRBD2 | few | TGTGCCTGGACCGGCGGCCTAGCGGGGGGTACAGATACGCAGTATTTT | CAWTGGLAGGTDTQYF
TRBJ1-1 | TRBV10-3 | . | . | TGTGCCACCGCCCTTCGACAGGTTACTATGAACACTGAAGCTTTCTTT | CATALRQVTMNTEAFF
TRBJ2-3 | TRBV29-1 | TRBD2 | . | TGCAGCTTTAAAACACAGCGGGGGCAGGAGTATTTT | CSFKTQRGQEYF
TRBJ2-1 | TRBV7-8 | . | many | TGTGCCAGCAGCTTAGCATCGGCAGGGCCCTCCTACAATGAGCAGTTCTTC | CASSLASAGPSYNEQFF
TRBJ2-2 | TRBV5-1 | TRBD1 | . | TGCGCCAGCGATACAGGGGCATCAACTTTTAACACCGGGGAGCTGTTTTTT | CASDTGASTFNTGELFF
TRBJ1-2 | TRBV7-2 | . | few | TGTGCCAGCAGCTCCCGGGACGGAGGCTATGGCTACACCTTC | CASSSRDGGYGYTF
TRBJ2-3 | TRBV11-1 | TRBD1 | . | TGTGCCAGCAGCTTAGCCGAGGACAGGGGTGGAACCACAGATACGCAGTATTTT | CASSLAEDRGGTTDTQYF
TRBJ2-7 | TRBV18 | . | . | TGTGCCAGCTCACCACCGTCGCTACAGGGCTCCAAGCAGTACTTC | CASSPPSLQGSKQYF